This TCR beta chain emerged from a study of patients and donors after allogeneic stem cell transplantation. V was clipped by 7 bases and J by 2 bases, with 16 bases between them. The CDR3 is 14 residues long. The germline V gene has CDR1 SGHRS and CDR2 YFSETQ. MiXCR, run by TCRdb on the RT-PCR reads, gives a single entry per CDR3 protein. This sample has approximately 200,000 distinct CDR3 sequences, with more than 35% found just once. V gene TRBV5-1 combines with J gene TRBJ2-7; D is possibly TRBD2 (6 bases). The clonotype comes from a human donor who was either an allogeneic HSCT recipient or a stem cell or donor lymphocyte infusion donor (not recorded which). It is not recorded whose cells these are; they may come from a transplant donor. What was sequenced was blood, either unsorted or a sorted T cell fraction (not recorded which). The CDR3 nucleotides are TGCGCCAGCTCAATGGGGAGGAGCCCCTACGAGCAGTACTTC. It is translated as CASSMGRSPYEQYF.